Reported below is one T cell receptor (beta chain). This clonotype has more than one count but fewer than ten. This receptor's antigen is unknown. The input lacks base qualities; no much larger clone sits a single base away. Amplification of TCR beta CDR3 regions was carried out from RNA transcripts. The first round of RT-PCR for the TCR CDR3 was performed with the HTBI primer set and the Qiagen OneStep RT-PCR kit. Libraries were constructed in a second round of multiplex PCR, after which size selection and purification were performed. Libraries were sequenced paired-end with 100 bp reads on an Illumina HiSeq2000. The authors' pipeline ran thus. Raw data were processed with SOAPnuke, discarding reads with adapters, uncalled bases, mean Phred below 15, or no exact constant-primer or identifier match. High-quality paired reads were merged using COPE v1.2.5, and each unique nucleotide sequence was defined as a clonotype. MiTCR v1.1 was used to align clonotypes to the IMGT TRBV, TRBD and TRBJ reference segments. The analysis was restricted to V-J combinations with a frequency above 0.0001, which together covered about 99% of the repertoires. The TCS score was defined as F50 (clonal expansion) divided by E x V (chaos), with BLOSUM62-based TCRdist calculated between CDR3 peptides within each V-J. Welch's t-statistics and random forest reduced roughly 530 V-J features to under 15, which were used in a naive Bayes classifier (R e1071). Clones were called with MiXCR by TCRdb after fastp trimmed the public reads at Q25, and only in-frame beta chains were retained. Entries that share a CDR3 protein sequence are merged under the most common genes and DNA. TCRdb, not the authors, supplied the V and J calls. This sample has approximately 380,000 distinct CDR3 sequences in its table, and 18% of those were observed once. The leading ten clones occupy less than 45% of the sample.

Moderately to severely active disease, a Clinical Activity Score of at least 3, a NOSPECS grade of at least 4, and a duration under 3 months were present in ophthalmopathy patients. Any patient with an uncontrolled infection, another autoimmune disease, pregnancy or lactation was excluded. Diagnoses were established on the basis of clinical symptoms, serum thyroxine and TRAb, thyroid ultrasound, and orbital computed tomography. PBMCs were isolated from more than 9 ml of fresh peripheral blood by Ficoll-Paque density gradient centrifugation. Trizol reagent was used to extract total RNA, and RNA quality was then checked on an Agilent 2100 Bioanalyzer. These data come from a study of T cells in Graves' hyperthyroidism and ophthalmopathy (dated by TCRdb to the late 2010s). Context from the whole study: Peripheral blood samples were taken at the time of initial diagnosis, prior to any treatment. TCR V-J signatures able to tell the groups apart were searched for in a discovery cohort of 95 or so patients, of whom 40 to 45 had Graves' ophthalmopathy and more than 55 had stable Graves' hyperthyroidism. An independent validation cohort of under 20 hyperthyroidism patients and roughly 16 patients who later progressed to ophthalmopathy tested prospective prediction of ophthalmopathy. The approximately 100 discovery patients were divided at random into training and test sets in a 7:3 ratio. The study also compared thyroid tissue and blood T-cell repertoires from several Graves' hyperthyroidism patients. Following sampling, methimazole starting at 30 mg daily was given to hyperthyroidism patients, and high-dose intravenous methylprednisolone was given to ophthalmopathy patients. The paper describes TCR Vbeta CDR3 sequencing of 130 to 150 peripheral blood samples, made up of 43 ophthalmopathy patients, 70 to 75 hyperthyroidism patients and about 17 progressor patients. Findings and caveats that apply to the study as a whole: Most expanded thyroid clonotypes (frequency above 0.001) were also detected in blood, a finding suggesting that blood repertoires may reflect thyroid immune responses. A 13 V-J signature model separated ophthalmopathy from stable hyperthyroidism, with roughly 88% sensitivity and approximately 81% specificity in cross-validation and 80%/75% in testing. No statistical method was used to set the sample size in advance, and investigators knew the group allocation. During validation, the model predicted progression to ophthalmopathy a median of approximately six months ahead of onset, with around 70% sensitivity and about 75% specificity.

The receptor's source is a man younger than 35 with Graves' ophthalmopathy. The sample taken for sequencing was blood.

Here the CDR3 is given as CASSLIGVDYGYTF. The DNA sequence follows: TGCGCCAGCAGCTTAATTGGGGTAGACTATGGCTACACCTTC. The chain joins TRBV5-1 to TRBJ1-2, with no D gene named confidently. A distance of 11 bases separates the germline ends of V and J, which lose 2 bases and 3 bases respectively. CDR3 length: 14 amino acids, cysteine to phenylalanine. Here the CDR3 DNA is all that survives: 42 bases in frame from base 1. The germline V gene encodes CDR1 SGHRS and CDR2 YFSETQ.